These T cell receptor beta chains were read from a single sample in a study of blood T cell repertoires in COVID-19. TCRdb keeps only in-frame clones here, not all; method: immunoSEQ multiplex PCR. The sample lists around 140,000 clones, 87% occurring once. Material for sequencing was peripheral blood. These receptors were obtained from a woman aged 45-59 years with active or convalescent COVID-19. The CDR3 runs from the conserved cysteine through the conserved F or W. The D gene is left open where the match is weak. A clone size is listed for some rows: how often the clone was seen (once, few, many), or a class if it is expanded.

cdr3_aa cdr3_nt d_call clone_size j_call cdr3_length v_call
CASSRRGGWGYTF TGTGCCAGCAGCCGAAGGGGTGGTTGGGGCTACACCTTC . . TRBJ1-2 13 TRBV7-8
CATSASTGYEQYF TGTGCCACCAGTGCCTCGACAGGGTATGAGCAGTACTTC TRBD1 . TRBJ2-7 13 TRBV24-1
CASKERGNTGELFF TGTGCCAGCAAAGAGCGGGGGAACACCGGGGAGCTGTTTTTT TRBD2 . TRBJ2-2 14 TRBV3-1/TRBV3-2
CASSLVLIRGNTEAFF TGTGCCAGCAGCTTAGTGTTGATCAGGGGGAACACTGAAGCTTTCTTT . . TRBJ1-1 16 TRBV7-9
CASSFPSGGTDTQYF TGCGCCAGCAGCTTCCCTAGCGGGGGGACAGATACGCAGTATTTT TRBD2 once TRBJ2-3 15 TRBV5-1
CASSPSPRQGMGNEQFF TGTGCCAGCTCACCTTCCCCTAGACAGGGAATGGGTAATGAGCAGTTCTTC TRBD1 . TRBJ2-1 17 TRBV18
CASSLGNTEAFF TGTGCCAGCAGTCTCGGGAACACTGAAGCTTTCTTT . . TRBJ1-1 12 TRBV12-3/TRBV12-4
CASSPGTGGVYEQYF TGTGCCAGCTCACCAGGGACAGGGGGAGTGTACGAGCAGTACTTC TRBD1 . TRBJ2-7 15 TRBV18
CATSDSVPTQPQHF TGTGCCACCTCCGACAGCGTTCCGACTCAGCCCCAGCATTTT . few TRBJ1-5 14 TRBV10-3
CASSVGGGSSGANVLTF TGTGCCAGCAGCGTAGGGGGCGGCAGCTCTGGGGCCAACGTCCTGACTTTC . few TRBJ2-6 17 TRBV9
CASSPPALAGVPYF TGTGCCAGCTCACCACCGGCGCTAGCGGGAGTACCGTACTTC TRBD2 . TRBJ2-7 14 TRBV18
CASSLTGGSLTHTF TGCGCCAGCAGCTTAACAGGGGGCTCCCTTACTCACACCTTC TRBD1 . TRBJ1-2 14 TRBV5-1
CASIFRGPGNTEAFF TGTGCCAGCATCTTCAGGGGTCCTGGGAACACTGAAGCTTTCTTT . . TRBJ1-1 15 TRBV14
CASRSPGGETQYF TGTGCCAGCCGGAGTCCCGGGGGAGAGACCCAGTACTTC . few TRBJ2-5 13 TRBV6-5
CASSLEDGRARVTEAFF TGTGCCAGCAGCTTGGAGGACGGAAGAGCGAGGGTCACTGAAGCTTTCTTT . . TRBJ1-1 17 TRBV5-8
CASSLGGGNQPQHF TGTGCCAGCAGTTTGGGAGGGGGCAATCAGCCCCAGCATTTT . . TRBJ1-5 14 TRBV28
CASSSGVLTGGGYGYTF TGTGCCAGTAGTAGTGGGGTTCTGACAGGGGGGGGCTATGGCTACACCTTC TRBD1 . TRBJ1-2 17 TRBV19
CASSQDQGQGNYGYTF TGTGCCAGCAGCCAAGATCAGGGGCAGGGCAACTATGGCTACACCTTC . . TRBJ1-2 16 TRBV4-2
CASSQDRVEYGYTF TGTGCCAGCTCACAGGACAGGGTAGAGTATGGCTACACCTTC TRBD1 . TRBJ1-2 14 TRBV18
CAWNLGQTMNTEAFF TGTGCCTGGAACCTTGGACAGACCATGAACACTGAAGCTTTCTTT . . TRBJ1-1 15 TRBV30
CASSLQGSGANVLTF TGTGCCAGTAGTTTACAGGGGTCTGGGGCCAACGTCCTGACTTTC TRBD1 . TRBJ2-6 15 TRBV19
CASSQEGGGQDTRYNEQFF TGTGCCAGCAGCCAAGAAGGGGGCGGACAGGACACTAGATACAATGAGCAGTTCTTC TRBD1 . TRBJ2-1 19 TRBV3-1/TRBV3-2
CAWRRKEENQPQHF TGTGCCTGGAGGAGAAAGGAGGAAAATCAGCCCCAGCATTTT . . TRBJ1-5 14 TRBV30
CASSFGPGQGRDGYTF TGCGCCAGCAGCTTTGGGCCGGGACAGGGCAGGGATGGCTACACCTTC TRBD1 . TRBJ1-2 16 TRBV5-1
CATNSGSGNEQFF TGTGCCACCAATTCCGGCTCGGGAAATGAGCAGTTCTTC . . TRBJ2-1 13 TRBV24-1
CASSVSGHTSYEQYF TGTGCCAGCAGCGTAAGCGGGCATACCTCCTACGAGCAGTACTTC . . TRBJ2-7 15 TRBV9